Below, 14 T cell receptor beta chains from the same sample are listed, as sequenced in a study of T-cell reconstitution after alpha-beta-depleted transplantation in children. During its preparation, the TCRbeta library received unique molecular identifiers. TCRdb redid the calling of the PCR reads with MiXCR, one entry per CDR3 protein. Of more than 200,000 distinct CDR3 sequences listed, under 30% are singletons. Sequenced here: PBMCs, sampled before TCRalphabeta/CD19-depleted stem cell transplant. The origin of the receptors is a girl under 10 years old with Fanconi anemia, due to receive a stem cell transplant.

The chain combines TRBV18 with TRBJ2-5, with a tentative D call TRBD1 (5 bases). Germline lookup yields CDR1 KGHSH and CDR2 LQKENI. The CDR3 has 15 amino acids. V lost 4 bases and J lost 2, with 14 bases in between. CDR3 in amino acids: CASSLQRTLQETQYF. CDR3 bases: TGTGCCAGCTCACTCCAGAGGACATTACAAGAGACCCAGTACTTC.

The V and J genes are TRBV5-1 and TRBJ2-6; TRBD2 agrees at 9 bases. With 0 bases clipped from V and 5 bases from J, the junction kept 15 bases outside the gene matches. This CDR3 is built from 20 residues. CDR1 is SGHRS and CDR2 is YFSETQ in the germline V gene. The CDR3 nucleotides read TGCGCCAGCAGCTTGGGAACCCCGGGACTAGCCTCCAATAGGGCCAACGTCCTGACTTTC. Amino acid sequence: CASSLGTPGLASNRANVLTF.

The chain has TRBV7-9 and TRBJ2-5; no clear D. V dropped 2 bases and J dropped 5 bases, with 12 bases sitting between them. CDR1 and CDR2 from the germline V gene are SEHNR and FQNEAQ (reference sequence). CDR3 size: 14 residues. CDR3 in DNA: TGTGCCAGCAGCTTACTGGTCAGGTTTGAGACCCAGTACTTC. Protein: CASSLLVRFETQYF.

This clonotype was counted ten times or more. V gene TRBV6-1 combines with J gene TRBJ2-2; 7 bases map to TRBD2. J lost 4 bases, V lost 5 bases, and 10 bases had no gene match. Germline CDR1 is MNHNS and CDR2 is SASEGT. The CDR3 sequence is 16 residues long. CDR3: CASSRLLATATGELFF. CDR3 coding DNA: TGTGCCAGCAGTCGTCTACTAGCGACGGCCACCGGGGAGCTGTTTTTT.

The chain carries TRBV29-1 and TRBJ2-7, with 7 bases identical to TRBD1. The CDR3 loop spans 15 amino acids. Germline loops: CDR1 SQVTM, CDR2 ANQGSEA. Trimming at V came to 1 base and at J to 2 bases, leaving 8 bases not matched to a gene. Here the CDR3 DNA reads TGCAGCGTTGAAGGCGGAACTGACAGGGCCTACGAGCAGTACTTC. This codes for CSVEGGTDRAYEQYF.

The chain has TRBV19 and TRBJ2-7; 9 bases line up with TRBD2. The V gene end was trimmed by 5 bases and the J gene end by 2 bases; junction bases not matched to a gene: 10. The CDR3 runs 16 residues. Germline loops: CDR1 LNHDA, CDR2 SQIVND (reference sequence). As DNA, the CDR3 is TGTGCCAGTAGTCCCGGCTACGGGACTAGCCCCTACGAGCAGTACTTC. Protein product: CASSPGYGTSPYEQYF.

This clonotype was recorded at least ten times. The chain combines TRBV10-3 with TRBJ1-2; no definite D call. Germline CDR1 reads ENHRY; CDR2 reads SYGVKD. The CDR3 runs to 15 residues. V was clipped by 6 bases and J by 2 bases, with 16 bases between them. The CDR3 protein is CAISENSELNYGYTF. For the CDR3, the DNA is TGTGCCATCAGCGAAAATTCTGAACTCAACTATGGCTACACCTTC.

Ten or more counts support this clonotype. The rearrangement uses TRBV29-1 and TRBJ2-1; a possible D gene is TRBD1 (6 bases). The germline V gene encodes CDR1 SQVTM and CDR2 ANQGSEA. This CDR3 region has 13 residues. V was clipped by 7 bases and J by 4 bases, with 14 bases between them. CDR3 nucleotides: TGCAGCGATCTCCGGACAGCGTACAATGAGCAGTTCTTC. This codes for CSDLRTAYNEQFF.

This clonotype was counted many times. CDR3 in amino acids: CSASSPYSGRAYNEQFF. CDR3 bases: TGCAGTGCTAGTTCCCCTTATAGCGGGAGGGCCTACAATGAGCAGTTCTTC. The chain joins TRBV20-1 to TRBJ2-1; 11 nucleotides match TRBD2. CDR3 length: 17 residues. Germline V CDR1 and CDR2: DFQATT, SNEGSKA (reference sequence). V shed 3 bases, J shed 2 bases, and the junction held 9 bases outside the gene matches.

This clonotype was counted at least ten times. This clone may be a read error of a much larger clone one base away. The J gene is TRBJ2-7, the V gene TRBV29-1; 7 nucleotides align to TRBD2. This CDR3 comprises 11 residues. With V trimmed by 4 bases and J by 3 bases, 0 bases remained unmatched. CDR1 and CDR2 (germline): SQVTM, ANQGSEA. CDR3 in amino acids: CSVGEGYEQYF. DNA of the CDR3: TGCAGCGTTGGGGAGGGCTACGAGCAGTACTTC.

Turning to this clonotype: A much larger clone lies a single base off, so this may be a read error. The rearrangement uses TRBV12-3 or TRBV12-4 and TRBJ2-3; D is unclear. The CDR3 is 16 residues long. Trimming shortened V by 1 base and J by 0 bases, and 11 bases separated the two germline ends. CDR3 DNA sequence: TGTGCCAGCAGTTTAGGTTGGGTCCCTAGCACAGATACGCAGTATTTT. This encodes CASSLGWVPSTDTQYF.

The sample holds many counts of this clonotype. The chain uses TRBV5-1 and TRBJ2-1, with D unclear. CDR3 length: 13 residues. Deletions cut 3 bases from V and 5 bases from J, with 9 bases between. Germline CDR1 is SGHRS and CDR2 is YFSETQ. The CDR3 loop is CASSSYRDNEQFF. CDR3 DNA: TGCGCCAGCAGCTCTTATAGGGACAATGAGCAGTTCTTC.

This clonotype occurred many times. The chain couples TRBV27 to TRBJ2-1; D not certain. Deletions cut 2 bases from V and 8 bases from J, with 7 bases between. This CDR3 is 12 amino acids long. Per the germline V gene, CDR1 is MNHEY and CDR2 is SMNVEV (reference sequence). This CDR3 is CASSLVIYEQFF. The CDR3 DNA reads TGTGCCAGCAGTTTAGTTATCTATGAGCAGTTCTTC.

This clonotype came up a few times. As DNA, the CDR3 is TGTGCCAGCAGCTTTGACAGGGTAAACGAGCAGTACTTC. It translates to CASSFDRVNEQYF. This rearrangement joins TRBV7-7 to TRBJ2-7; 7 nucleotides line up with TRBD1. The CDR3 length is 13 residues. The germline gives CDR1 SSHAT, CDR2 FNYEAQ (reference sequence). V dropped 3 bases and J dropped 5; count of bases not matched to a gene: 4.